These 21 T cell receptor beta chains came from one sample sequenced in a study of shared clonotypes between healthy human individuals. Generated by immunoSEQ multiplex PCR, the TCRdb table keeps only in-frame clones and is missing some. Of a few million clones detected, roughly 92% appear once; the ten largest clones hold about 0.13%. Sequenced: naive CD4+ T cells sorted from blood. Sample subset: CD45RA+ positively selected. Every receptor here comes from a man aged 18 to 30 in good health.

The J gene is TRBJ1-5, the V gene TRBV7-9, with a possible D match to TRBD1 (5 bases). From germline, CDR1 is SEHNR and CDR2 FQNEAQ (reference sequence). V lost 5 bases and J lost 2, with 16 bases in between. The CDR3 is made up of 16 amino acids. Here the CDR3 DNA reads TGTGCCAGCAGCCTTACGGGGCCCACGGGCAATCAGCCCCAGCATTTT. Translating gives CASSLTGPTGNQPQHF.

This clone was seen a single time. This specimen includes other DNA sequences encoding the same CDR3. V and J are TRBV10-3 and TRBJ1-2; D is possibly TRBD1 (5 bases). The CDR3 length is 13 residues. V lost 2 bases to trimming and J lost 6 bases, with 10 bases between them. The germline CDR1 and CDR2 sequences are ENHRY and SYGVKD. The CDR3 loop is CAISEGGVDGYTF. The CDR3 nucleotides are TGTGCCATCAGTGAGGGGGGGGTAGATGGCTACACCTTC.

The V and J genes are TRBV2 and TRBJ1-1; D is unclear. V was cut by 7 bases and J by 9 bases, with 15 bases left in between. The germline gives CDR1 SNHLY, CDR2 FYNNEI. This CDR3 spans 12 amino acids. This CDR3 reads CASTPYLSKAFF. The DNA for the CDR3 is TGTGCCAGCACCCCGTATCTTTCTAAAGCTTTCTTT. Variable domain in full (rest from reference TRBV2 and TRBJ1-1): EPEVTQTPSHQVTQMGQEVILRCVPISNHLYFYWYRQILGQKVEFLVSFYNNEISEKSEIFDDQFSVERPDGSNFTLKIRSTKLEDSAMYFCASTPYLSKAFFGQGTRLTVV.

V is TRBV6-5 and J is TRBJ2-4, with D possibly called TRBD1 or TRBD2 (5 bases each). The germline V and J ends were trimmed by 10 bases and 8 bases, with 24 bases remaining between them. Germline V lookup: CDR1 MNHEY, CDR2 SVGAGI. The CDR3 length is 15 residues. The DNA of the CDR3 is TGTGCCACTCAAAAAGGGACGGACGCCTCCTACATTCAGTACTTC. Amino acid sequence: CATQKGTDASYIQYF.

This chain links TRBV6-5 with TRBJ2-7, with D perhaps matching TRBD1 (8 bases). The CDR3 covers 14 residues. Germline CDR1 reads MNHEY; CDR2 reads SVGAGI. V lost 7 bases and J 4 bases, leaving 17 bases between the germline ends. This chain's CDR3 is CASKIQGGVYEQYF. The CDR3 region has the DNA TGTGCCAGCAAAATACAGGGGGGGGTGTACGAGCAGTACTTC.

V is TRBV2 and J is TRBJ1-6; no clear D. CDR1 and CDR2 from the germline V gene are SNHLY and FYNNEI. V was clipped by 7 bases and J by 6 bases, with 10 bases between them. This CDR3 spans 13 amino acids. The CDR3 reads CASTGKPNSPLHF. The CDR3 DNA is TGTGCCAGCACTGGAAAACCTAATTCACCCCTCCACTTT.

V gene TRBV4-1 combines with J gene TRBJ1-1, with D possibly matching TRBD1 (6 bases). In germline, CDR1 is MGHRA, CDR2 YSYEKL. The CDR3 loop spans 19 amino acids. V shed 3 bases and J shed 5 bases, with 28 bases lying between them. CDR3 sequence reads: CASSHHVGGREGLDTEAFF. CDR3 in DNA: TGCGCCAGCAGCCACCATGTGGGGGGGCGAGAAGGGTTGGATACTGAAGCTTTCTTT.

The sample holds one count of this clone. This rearrangement joins TRBV20-1 to TRBJ1-2; D unresolved. Germline lookup yields CDR1 DFQATT and CDR2 SNEGSKA (reference sequence). V lost 2 bases to trimming and J lost 4 bases, with 5 bases between them. The CDR3 sequence is 11 residues long. CDR3 nucleotide sequence: TGCAGTGCTAGACACAGCTATGGCTACACCTTC. This translates into CSARHSYGYTF.

The chain couples TRBV2 to TRBJ2-3; 10 positions match TRBD2. The CDR3 has 15 residues. J gave up 0 bases and V 5 bases, and 2 bases lay outside the gene matches. From germline, CDR1 is SNHLY and CDR2 FYNNEI. CDR3: CASSPSGGSTDTQYF. The CDR3 bases are TGTGCCAGCAGTCCTAGCGGGGGAAGCACAGATACGCAGTATTTT. Combining the CDR3 with reference TRBV2 and TRBJ2-3 gives the whole variable domain EPEVTQTPSHQVTQMGQEVILRCVPISNHLYFYWYRQILGQKVEFLVSFYNNEISEKSEIFDDQFSVERPDGSNFTLKIRSTKLEDSAMYFCASSPSGGSTDTQYFGPGTRLTVL.

Comments on this clone: At the DNA level, this CDR3 is encoded by other sequences in the same sample as well. This chain connects TRBV7-9 to TRBJ2-3, with D maybe TRBD2 (5 bases). V was shortened by 0 bases and J by 0 bases, with 7 bases between the two germline ends. CDR1 is SEHNR and CDR2 is FQNEAQ in the germline V gene (reference sequence). There are 15 residues in the CDR3. CDR3 loop: CASSLAPGSTDTQYF. The CDR3 nucleotides are TGTGCCAGCAGCTTAGCGCCGGGGAGCACAGATACGCAGTATTTT.

The chain links TRBV28 to TRBJ1-2; D is uncertain. V shed 9 bases and J shed 3 bases, with 26 bases lying between them. This CDR3 has 17 residues. In germline, CDR1 is MDHEN, CDR2 SYDVKM. The chain's CDR3 is CASTSRAESAGYYGYTF. The CDR3 coding sequence is TGTGCCAGTACTTCGAGGGCTGAATCGGCTGGTTACTATGGCTACACCTTC.

The chain links TRBV5-4 to TRBJ1-4; no clear D. This CDR3 region has 13 residues. The V gene's germline CDR1 is SGHNT and CDR2 YYREEE (reference sequence). V was trimmed by 3 bases and J by 7 bases, leaving 10 bases between them. Here the CDR3 DNA reads TGTGCCAGCAGCTCCAATCCGGGTGAAAAACTGTTTTTT. As protein: CASSSNPGEKLFF.

About this clone itself: The junction does not match germline at one end; this may be a read error. The gene calls are TRBV6-1 and TRBJ2-3; TRBD1 aligns across 7 bases. This CDR3 region has 17 residues. Germline V gives CDR1 MNHNS, CDR2 SASEGT. The CDR3 reads CASIERTGRPGADTQYF. The CDR3 nucleotides are TGTGCCAGCATTGAACGGACAGGCCGACCCGGGGCAGATACGCAGTATTTT.

V usage is TRBV5-4 and J usage is TRBJ2-5; 11 bases match TRBD2. The CDR3 covers 14 residues. CDR1 is SGHNT, CDR2 YYREEE, per germline (reference sequence). After removal of 3 bases from V and 5 bases from J, the junction contained 3 bases not matched to a gene. The CDR3, as DNA: TGTGCCAGCAGCTCCCTAGCGGGAGGTGAGACCCAGTACTTC. This encodes CASSSLAGGETQYF.

The chain has TRBV7-9 and TRBJ2-3, with a tentative D call TRBD2 (7 bases). Per the germline V gene, CDR1 is SEHNR and CDR2 is FQNEAQ (reference sequence). The V end lost 0 bases, the J end lost 4 bases, and 11 bases lay between the germline ends. The CDR3 is 15 amino acids. The CDR3 coding sequence is TGTGCCAGCAGCTTAGCGGGGGGGCGGGCAGATACGCAGTATTTT. Encoded protein: CASSLAGGRADTQYF.

J is TRBJ1-3 and V is TRBV6-6; D may be TRBD1 (5 bases). The CDR3 totals 12 residues. Trimming cost V 8 bases and J 4 bases, with 9 bases left between them. CDR1 and CDR2 from the germline V gene are MNHNY and SVGAGI (reference sequence). The CDR3 loop reads CASGRDGNTIYF. The CDR3 coding sequence is TGTGCCAGCGGGCGGGACGGAAACACCATATATTTT.

V gene TRBV5-6 combines with J gene TRBJ2-2; unclear D gene. This CDR3 spans 14 amino acids. Trimming removed 3 bases from V and 6 bases from J, with 12 bases in between. CDR1 SGHDT and CDR2 YYEEEE come from the germline V gene. The chain's CDR3 is CASSSVGRPGELFF. CDR3 sequence (DNA): TGTGCCAGCAGCTCAGTTGGGCGGCCCGGGGAGCTGTTTTTT.

This chain uses TRBV6-4 with TRBJ2-7; 8 nucleotides line up with TRBD1. Looked up from germline, CDR1 is MRHNA and CDR2 is SNTAGT. The junction had 17 bases not matched to a gene; V was cut back by 2 bases and J by 5 bases. The CDR3 is made up of 18 amino acids. The CDR3 DNA is TGTGCCAGCAGTGACGGGGGGTTCCAGGGGGCGGGTAGCCACGAGCAGTACTTC. Protein sequence: CASSDGGFQGAGSHEQYF.

V and J are TRBV11-2 and TRBJ2-3; D is perhaps TRBD1 (6 bases). Germline CDR1 is SGHAT and CDR2 is FQNNGV. V shed 7 bases and J shed 1 base, with 9 bases lying between them. This CDR3 comprises 13 residues. CDR3 region: CASTRTGTDTQYF. The CDR3 DNA reads as TGTGCCAGCACCCGGACAGGCACAGATACGCAGTATTTT.

This clone was seen just once. The chain couples TRBV6-1 to TRBJ2-5; maybe TRBD1 (6 bases). The CDR3 is 15 residues long. In germline, CDR1 is MNHNS, CDR2 SASEGT. V was clipped by 0 bases and J by 5 bases, with 13 bases between them. For the CDR3, the DNA is TGTGCCAGCAGTGAAGCTCGTGGGGGCCCTGAGACCCAGTACTTC. Translation: CASSEARGGPETQYF.

A note on this clone: Other DNA sequences from this sample encode an identical CDR3 as well. The rearrangement uses TRBV5-6 and TRBJ1-3, with D possibly TRBD1 on 5 matching bases. The V end was cut by 0 bases, the J end by 2 bases, with 6 bases between. The CDR3 runs to 14 residues. Looked up from germline, CDR1 is SGHDT and CDR2 is YYEEEE. CDR3 residues: CASSLAGAGNTIYF. The CDR3 DNA sequence: TGTGCCAGCAGCTTGGCGGGGGCTGGAAACACCATATATTTT.